A selection of T cell receptor beta chains follows, all from one sample in a study of blood T cell repertoires in COVID-19. The table came from immunoSEQ multiplex PCR; TCRdb's copy has only in-frame clones and leaves some out. Of about 480,000 clones in the sample, approximately 89% were seen once. Sequencing used peripheral blood. The origin of the receptors is a man aged 18-30 years with COVID-19, enrolled during active disease. The CDR3 runs from the conserved cysteine through the conserved F or W. Each record gives: V gene, J gene, D gene, clone size, CDR3 DNA, CDR3 protein. D genes are given only for firm matches. Not every row has a clone size; where given, it reads once, few, many or a size class.

v_call: TRBV11-2
j_call: TRBJ1-1
d_call: .
clone_size: .
cdr3_nt: TGTGCCAGCAGCTTAGATAGCCAGAACACTGAAGCTTTCTTT
cdr3_aa: CASSLDSQNTEAFF

v_call: TRBV6-1
j_call: TRBJ2-3
d_call: .
clone_size: .
cdr3_nt: TGTGCCAGCAGTGAATATTTCGGGAAAAGCACAGATACGCAGTATTTT
cdr3_aa: CASSEYFGKSTDTQYF

v_call: TRBV19
j_call: TRBJ2-2
d_call: TRBD1
clone_size: .
cdr3_nt: TGTGCCAGTAGTACCGGACAGGGGGCAACCGGGGAGCTGTTTTTT
cdr3_aa: CASSTGQGATGELFF

v_call: TRBV20-1
j_call: TRBJ2-3
d_call: TRBD2
clone_size: once
cdr3_nt: TGCAGTGCTAGTGGTCTAGCGGGGGGTGCAGATACGCAGTATTTT
cdr3_aa: CSASGLAGGADTQYF

v_call: TRBV6-5
j_call: TRBJ2-2
d_call: .
clone_size: .
cdr3_nt: TGTGCCAGCACGGTTATGACCGGGGAGCTGTTTTTT
cdr3_aa: CASTVMTGELFF

v_call: TRBV10-3
j_call: TRBJ1-3
d_call: .
clone_size: .
cdr3_nt: TGTGCCATCCGAGAGAGCTCTGGAAACACCATATATTTT
cdr3_aa: CAIRESSGNTIYF

v_call: TRBV5-1
j_call: TRBJ2-2
d_call: TRBD2
clone_size: .
cdr3_nt: TGCGCCAGCAGCCTCCTGACTAGCGGCGGCACCGGGGAGCTGTTTTTT
cdr3_aa: CASSLLTSGGTGELFF

v_call: TRBV4-2
j_call: TRBJ2-3
d_call: TRBD2
clone_size: .
cdr3_nt: TGTGCCAGCAGCCAAGTAGCCCTTATAGCGGGGGGAGTTACAGATACGCAGTATTTT
cdr3_aa: CASSQVALIAGGVTDTQYF

v_call: TRBV11-2
j_call: TRBJ2-7
d_call: .
clone_size: .
cdr3_nt: TGTGCCAGCAGCCATGGTTTCGAGGCCTACGAGCAGTACTTC
cdr3_aa: CASSHGFEAYEQYF

v_call: TRBV7-9
j_call: TRBJ2-2
d_call: TRBD2
clone_size: .
cdr3_nt: TGTGCCAGCAGCTTCAGGACTAGCTGGCGGGACACCGGGGAGCTGTTTTTT
cdr3_aa: CASSFRTSWRDTGELFF

v_call: TRBV2
j_call: TRBJ2-2
d_call: TRBD1
clone_size: .
cdr3_nt: TGTGCCAGCAGTGCCGACGGACAGGAGGTCGGGGAGCTGTTTTTT
cdr3_aa: CASSADGQEVGELFF

v_call: TRBV28
j_call: TRBJ2-1
d_call: .
clone_size: .
cdr3_nt: TGTGCCAGCAGCCCACGACTAAACCCCTACAATGAGCAGTTCTTC
cdr3_aa: CASSPRLNPYNEQFF

v_call: TRBV30
j_call: TRBJ2-3
d_call: .
clone_size: .
cdr3_nt: TGTGCCTGGAGTGTCCCACGACTAGAGAGCACAGATACGCAGTATTTT
cdr3_aa: CAWSVPRLESTDTQYF

v_call: TRBV2
j_call: TRBJ1-1
d_call: TRBD1
clone_size: .
cdr3_nt: TGTGCCAGCAGTGTGACAGGGATGAACACTGAAGCTTTCTTT
cdr3_aa: CASSVTGMNTEAFF

v_call: TRBV2
j_call: TRBJ2-3
d_call: .
clone_size: once
cdr3_nt: TGTGCCAGCGGCTGGCCCGCAGATACGCAGTATTTT
cdr3_aa: CASGWPADTQYF

v_call: TRBV2
j_call: TRBJ1-2
d_call: .
clone_size: once
cdr3_nt: TGTGCCAGCAGTGACAGGTCTGGCTACACCTTC
cdr3_aa: CASSDRSGYTF

v_call: TRBV6-5
j_call: TRBJ2-2
d_call: TRBD2
clone_size: .
cdr3_nt: TGTGCCAGCACGGGACTAGCGGGTCCCGGGGAGCTGTTTTTT
cdr3_aa: CASTGLAGPGELFF

v_call: TRBV19
j_call: TRBJ2-7
d_call: .
clone_size: .
cdr3_nt: TGTGCCAGTAGTATAGAACAGGATAGTTACGAGCAGTACTTC
cdr3_aa: CASSIEQDSYEQYF

v_call: TRBV4-1
j_call: TRBJ2-1
d_call: .
clone_size: .
cdr3_nt: TGCGCCAGCAGCCCCGGGACATTGACTCAGAATGAGCAGTTCTTC
cdr3_aa: CASSPGTLTQNEQFF

v_call: TRBV2
j_call: TRBJ2-4
d_call: TRBD1
clone_size: .
cdr3_nt: TGTGCCAGCAGTTTCAATCCGGGACAGTGGGGCTCCAAAAACATTCAGTACTTC
cdr3_aa: CASSFNPGQWGSKNIQYF

v_call: TRBV27
j_call: TRBJ1-2
d_call: .
clone_size: .
cdr3_nt: TGTGCCAGCAGTTTGAACAGGAATACCTATGGCTACACCTTC
cdr3_aa: CASSLNRNTYGYTF

v_call: TRBV13
j_call: TRBJ2-1
d_call: .
clone_size: .
cdr3_nt: TGTGCCAGCAGCCCCGAGGTGGCGCTAGCTGGTGAGCAGTTCTTC
cdr3_aa: CASSPEVALAGEQFF

v_call: TRBV7-8
j_call: TRBJ2-3
d_call: .
clone_size: .
cdr3_nt: TGTGCCAGCAGCTCGTACGAGCGGCGCCGTCAAAGCACAGATACGCAGTATTTT
cdr3_aa: CASSSYERRRQSTDTQYF

v_call: TRBV5-1
j_call: TRBJ2-1
d_call: .
clone_size: .
cdr3_nt: TGCGCCAGCAGCTTGGCTTTTCGGTGGGCAGACAGTTACAATGAGCAGTTCTTC
cdr3_aa: CASSLAFRWADSYNEQFF

v_call: TRBV6-6
j_call: TRBJ2-7
d_call: .
clone_size: .
cdr3_nt: TGTGCCAGCAGGTTGGGTGGGGGGTCCTCCTACGAGCAGTACTTC
cdr3_aa: CASRLGGGSSYEQYF

v_call: TRBV27
j_call: TRBJ2-2
d_call: TRBD2
clone_size: .
cdr3_nt: TGTGCCAGCAGTTTATGGGGGACTAGCGGGGGCAAAAACACCGGGGAGCTGTTTTTT
cdr3_aa: CASSLWGTSGGKNTGELFF

v_call: TRBV27
j_call: TRBJ2-5
d_call: TRBD1
clone_size: .
cdr3_nt: TGTGCCAGCAGTCCGCATTACAGGGGGCGAGGAGAGACCCAGTACTTC
cdr3_aa: CASSPHYRGRGETQYF

v_call: TRBV5-1
j_call: TRBJ1-1
d_call: TRBD1
clone_size: few
cdr3_nt: TGCGCCAGCAGTACCGGACAGGGGGCGATGAACACTGAAGCTTTCTTT
cdr3_aa: CASSTGQGAMNTEAFF

v_call: TRBV7-9
j_call: TRBJ2-7
d_call: TRBD1
clone_size: .
cdr3_nt: TGTGCCAGCAGCTTAGTCGGGACAGGGCCTCCGAACTTC
cdr3_aa: CASSLVGTGPPNF

v_call: TRBV18
j_call: TRBJ2-2
d_call: TRBD1
clone_size: .
cdr3_nt: TGTGCCAGCTCACCAAGACAGGGGCTTAACACCGGGGAGCTGTTTTTT
cdr3_aa: CASSPRQGLNTGELFF

v_call: TRBV5-4
j_call: TRBJ2-7
d_call: TRBD2
clone_size: .
cdr3_nt: TGTGCCAGCAGCAAGAGAGCGGGAGCAAATTACGAGCAGTACTTC
cdr3_aa: CASSKRAGANYEQYF

v_call: TRBV5-8
j_call: TRBJ2-1
d_call: TRBD2
clone_size: .
cdr3_nt: TGTGCCAGCAGCTTAGGACTAGCGGGAGATGAGCAGTTCTTC
cdr3_aa: CASSLGLAGDEQFF

v_call: TRBV14
j_call: TRBJ1-1
d_call: .
clone_size: .
cdr3_nt: TGTGCCAGCAGCTATAGAGACACTGAAGCTTTCTTT
cdr3_aa: CASSYRDTEAFF

v_call: TRBV5-1
j_call: TRBJ1-2
d_call: .
clone_size: few
cdr3_nt: TGCGCCAGCAGCTTGGCCGGGGTAGATGGCTACACCTTC
cdr3_aa: CASSLAGVDGYTF

v_call: TRBV24-1
j_call: TRBJ1-2
d_call: TRBD1
clone_size: few
cdr3_nt: TGTGCCACCAGTGATGCACAGGGGTCGGTCTATGGCTACACCTTC
cdr3_aa: CATSDAQGSVYGYTF

v_call: TRBV27
j_call: TRBJ2-6
d_call: .
clone_size: .
cdr3_nt: TGTGCCAGCAGTCCAGGGTTGTCTGAGTCTGGGGCCAACGTCCTGACTTTC
cdr3_aa: CASSPGLSESGANVLTF

v_call: TRBV18
j_call: TRBJ2-5
d_call: TRBD2
clone_size: .
cdr3_nt: TGTGCCAGCTCACTGGATTGGACTAGCTCCTCTCAAGAGACCCAGTACTTC
cdr3_aa: CASSLDWTSSSQETQYF

v_call: TRBV2
j_call: TRBJ1-1
d_call: .
clone_size: once
cdr3_nt: TGTGCCAGCAGTGGAGGTCAAACGAACACTGAAGCTTTCTTT
cdr3_aa: CASSGGQTNTEAFF

v_call: TRBV7-2
j_call: TRBJ2-7
d_call: .
clone_size: .
cdr3_nt: TGTGCCAGCAGCCGTGAATTCGGGTTTAGCGGTAGCTCCTACGAGCAGTACTTC
cdr3_aa: CASSREFGFSGSSYEQYF

v_call: TRBV5-4
j_call: TRBJ1-3
d_call: .
clone_size: .
cdr3_nt: TGTGCCAGCAGCCAGGGCGGAAACACCATATATTTT
cdr3_aa: CASSQGGNTIYF

v_call: TRBV7-9
j_call: TRBJ2-1
d_call: .
clone_size: .
cdr3_nt: TGTGCCAGCAGCTTCTTTTTTGTCGGCGGGACTGGACTGGGTGAGCAGTTCTTC
cdr3_aa: CASSFFFVGGTGLGEQFF

v_call: TRBV7-9
j_call: TRBJ2-7
d_call: TRBD1
clone_size: .
cdr3_nt: TGTGCCAGCAGCTCCAGACAGGGGGGTGAGAAGCAGTACTTC
cdr3_aa: CASSSRQGGEKQYF

v_call: TRBV5-4
j_call: TRBJ2-7
d_call: .
clone_size: .
cdr3_nt: TGTGCCAGCAGCTCGGACTTAGTGGAGCAGTACTTC
cdr3_aa: CASSSDLVEQYF

v_call: TRBV6-5
j_call: TRBJ2-3
d_call: .
clone_size: .
cdr3_nt: TGTGCCAGCAGTTACCCAGGCACAGATACGCAGTATTTT
cdr3_aa: CASSYPGTDTQYF

v_call: TRBV6-5
j_call: TRBJ1-2
d_call: TRBD1
clone_size: .
cdr3_nt: TGTGCCAGCAGCGTAGACAGGGATCTCTATGGCTACACCTTC
cdr3_aa: CASSVDRDLYGYTF

v_call: TRBV11-3
j_call: TRBJ2-7
d_call: .
clone_size: once
cdr3_nt: TGTGCCAGCAGCCAAGGCTTCAGGAATCACTACGAGCAGTACTTC
cdr3_aa: CASSQGFRNHYEQYF

v_call: TRBV5-1
j_call: TRBJ1-3
d_call: .
clone_size: .
cdr3_nt: TGCGCCAGCAGCTTGGGGGGGACTGACGGAAACACCATATATTTT
cdr3_aa: CASSLGGTDGNTIYF

v_call: TRBV6-5
j_call: TRBJ2-7
d_call: .
clone_size: .
cdr3_nt: TGTGCCAGCAGATCGTCCCTGGGCAGCTCCTACGAGCAGTACTTC
cdr3_aa: CASRSSLGSSYEQYF